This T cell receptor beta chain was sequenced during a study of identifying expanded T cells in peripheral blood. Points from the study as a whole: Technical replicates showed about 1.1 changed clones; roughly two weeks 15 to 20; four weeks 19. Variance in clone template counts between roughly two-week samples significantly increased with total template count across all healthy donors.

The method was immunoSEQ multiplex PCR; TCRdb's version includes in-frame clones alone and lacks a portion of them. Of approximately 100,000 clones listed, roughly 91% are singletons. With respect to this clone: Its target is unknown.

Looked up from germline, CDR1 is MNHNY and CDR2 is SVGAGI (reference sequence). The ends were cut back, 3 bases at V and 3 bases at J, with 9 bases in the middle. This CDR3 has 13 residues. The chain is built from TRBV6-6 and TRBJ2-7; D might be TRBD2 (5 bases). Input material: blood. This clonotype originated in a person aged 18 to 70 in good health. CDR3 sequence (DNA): TGTGCCAGCAGTTATGCAGGAGGCTACGAGCAGTACTTC. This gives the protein CASSYAGGYEQYF.